Listed here is a single T cell receptor beta chain. The antigen it recognizes is unknown. Per-nucleotide qualities are absent, and no much larger clonotype sits a single base away. Enrolling through a virtual design, the prospective study's participants ranged in age from roughly 18 to 95 years and lived across some 23 United States geographic areas. In the prospective study, participants were assigned to cohorts based on the clinical history participants reported in a screening survey and a study questionnaire. A participant counted as exposed if, within 2 weeks of entering the study, that participant had been in contact with someone who had a PCR-confirmed or clinician-diagnosed COVID-19 case. Each participant in the prospective study had whole blood, serum and a nasopharyngeal or oropharyngeal swab collected by mobile phlebotomists. Additional blood draws and questionnaires over an approximately 2-month period could optionally be provided by prospective study participants. Before DNA extraction, blood samples from the prospective study were shipped at room temperature or frozen.

The entry originates in a study of blood T cell repertoires in COVID-19 (dated by TCRdb to 2018 to 2021). General notes on the study: The collaborator samples originated in the United States, Italy and Spain and spanned the acute and convalescent phases of COVID-19. The prospective study material was composed of cDNA or gDNA derived from T cells, B-cell-depleted T cells, or PBMCs. The dataset comprised deeply sampled blood TCRbeta repertoires from subjects exposed to, actively infected with, or recovered from COVID-19. The repertoires were made available in a free public database intended to serve as a resource for research on the immune response to SARS-CoV-2. The samples were drawn from the first 160 participants of the ongoing ImmuneRACE study and from 1,254 subjects provided by 6 global collaborators. A de-identified subject ID, COVID-19 status, age in years and sex were almost always included in the sample metadata. Where available, HLA class I and class II types were taken from metadata supplied by the sample provider and were not determined by assay-based typing.

TCRbeta CDR3 regions were amplified from genomic DNA using the immunoSEQ Assay, a bias-controlled multiplex PCR. The authors processed their data as follows. The number of nucleated cells in each sample was estimated from the amplification of reference gene primers within the assay. Sequence reads were collapsed and filtered to measure the absolute abundance of every unique TCRbeta CDR3 rearrangement. For each sample, productive Simpson clonality was calculated as the square root of Simpson's diversity index across productive rearrangements. Held by TCRdb, this immuneACCESS table contains in-frame sequences only and omits some clones. Under half of the omission traces to an unresolved V gene where checked; the cause of the rest is unknown. The V and J calls and the clone size are those of that table, but D and trimming were determined from the DNA. The sample yields around 160,000 clones; roughly 84% were counted once. Around 5.4% of the sample rests with the top ten.

Overall study outcomes, separate from this receptor: How much clinical and demographic metadata was included differed by source and by participant, and the metadata was provided uncurated.

Taken from the germline V gene (reference sequence), the CDR1 and CDR2 loops are SEHNR and FQNEAQ. The CDR3 runs 15 residues from the cysteine to the phenylalanine. Here the CDR3 DNA is all that survives: 45 bases in frame from base 1. At the junction V is shortened by 1 base and J by 4 bases; bases outside the gene matches: 5. Recombination linked TRBV7-9 to TRBJ1-1, and TRBD1 matches 8 of the central bases. Sequenced sample: PBMCs or T cells enriched from blood (not recorded which). This receptor was identified in a woman in her forties or fifties who had been exposed to COVID-19. The bases are TGTGCCAGCAGCTTAGGGAGACAGGGGATCACTGAAGCTTTCTTT. The resulting protein is CASSLGRQGITEAFF.